This T cell receptor (beta chain) stems from a study of cytomegalovirus exposure and HLA in healthy donors. Comment on this clone: Its antigen remains unidentified.

The assay was immunoSEQ multiplex PCR, and TCRdb's table has in-frame clones only and misses some. Among 300,000 to 350,000 clones listed, approximately 88% were seen once. CDR1 is SGHDN, CDR2 FVKESK, per germline. This CDR3 is built from 15 residues. V was pared by 4 bases and J by 1 base, with 12 bases between. Overall study findings and caveats: There were 164 TCR beta chains listed as cytomegalovirus-associated. In vitro experiments confirmed that three CMV-associated chains were specific for CMV antigens.

The clonotype was recovered from a man aged 25 to 40 in good health and CMV-seronegative. This rearrangement joins TRBV14 to TRBJ2-3, with D tentatively TRBD2 (5 bases). Sequenced: PBMCs. The CDR3 DNA reads as TGTGCCAGCAGCCCCCCGTCGCGGGGCACAGATACGCAGTATTTT. Translated: CASSPPSRGTDTQYF.